This paragraph reports one T cell receptor (beta chain). Its antigen remains unidentified. Trimming stripped 2 bases from V and 12 bases from J, with 14 bases between. The germline gives CDR1 LGHDT, CDR2 YNNKEL (reference sequence). The CDR3 totals 13 residues. The TCRbeta library incorporated unique molecular identifiers. TCRdb used MiXCR to reprocess the PCR reads, holding one entry per CDR3 protein. The sample has 250,000 to 300,000 distinct CDR3 sequences, 9.5% to 13% seen once. The data were taken from a study of T-cell reconstitution after alpha-beta-depleted transplantation in children. Study conclusions and caveats: Day-60 TCRbeta diversity that was high in some patients was derived from surviving recipient T cells and thymic progenitors.

The starting material was PBMCs, obtained before TCRalphabeta/CD19-depleted stem cell transplant. The gene calls are TRBV3-1 and TRBJ2-1, with D hard to call. The origin of this receptor is a boy in the first two years of life with acute myeloid leukemia, due to receive a stem cell transplant. The CDR3 reads CASSQTQLGWQFF. CDR3 nucleotide sequence: TGTGCCAGCAGCCAAACCCAGCTTGGATGGCAGTTCTTC.